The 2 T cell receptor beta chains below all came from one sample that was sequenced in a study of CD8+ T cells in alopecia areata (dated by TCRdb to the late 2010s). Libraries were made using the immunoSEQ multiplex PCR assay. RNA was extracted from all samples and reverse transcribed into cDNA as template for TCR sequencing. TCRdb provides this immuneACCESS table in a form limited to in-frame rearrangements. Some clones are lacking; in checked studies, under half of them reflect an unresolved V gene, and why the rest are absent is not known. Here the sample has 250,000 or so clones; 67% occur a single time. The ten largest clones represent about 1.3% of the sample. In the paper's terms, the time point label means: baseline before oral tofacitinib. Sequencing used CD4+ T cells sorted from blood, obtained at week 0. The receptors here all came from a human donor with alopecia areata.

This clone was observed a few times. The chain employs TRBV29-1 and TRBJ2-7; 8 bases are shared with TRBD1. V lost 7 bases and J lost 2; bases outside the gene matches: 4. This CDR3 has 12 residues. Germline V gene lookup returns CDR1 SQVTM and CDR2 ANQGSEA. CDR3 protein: CSGGQGAYEQYF. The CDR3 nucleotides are TGCAGCGGTGGACAGGGAGCCTACGAGCAGTACTTC.

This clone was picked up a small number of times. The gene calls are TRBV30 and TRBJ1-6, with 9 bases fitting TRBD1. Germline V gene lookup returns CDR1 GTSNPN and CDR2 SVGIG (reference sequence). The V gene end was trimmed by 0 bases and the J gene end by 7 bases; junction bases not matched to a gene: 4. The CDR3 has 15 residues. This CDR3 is CAWSVNRGPNSPLHF. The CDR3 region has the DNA TGTGCCTGGAGTGTCAACAGGGGGCCGAATTCACCCCTCCACTTT. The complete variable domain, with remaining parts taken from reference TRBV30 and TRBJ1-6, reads SQTIHQWPATLVQPVGSPLSLECTVEGTSNPNLYWYRQAAGRGLQLLFYSVGIGQISSEVPQNLSASRPQDRQFILSSKKLLLSDSGFYLCAWSVNRGPNSPLHFGNGTRLTVT.